The 18 T cell receptor beta chains reported below all come from one sample, sequenced in a study of T cell responses to AZD1222 COVID-19 vaccine. Repertoires were generated with immunoSEQ multiplex PCR, while TCRdb's copy carries only in-frame clones and drops some. Of 150,000 to 180,000 clones detected, 90% appear once; the ten largest clones hold under 20%. The specimen comprised peripheral blood, sampled on day 0 of AZD1222 vaccination. These receptors were taken from an adult in good health.

The chain carries TRBV28 and TRBJ2-2; D might be TRBD1 or TRBD2, each matching 5 bases. Trimming stripped 5 bases from V and 7 bases from J, with 8 bases between. This CDR3 is built from 12 residues. In germline, CDR1 is MDHEN, CDR2 SYDVKM. CDR3 amino acids: CASSGTHGELFF. DNA for the CDR3: TGTGCCAGCAGTGGGACCCACGGGGAGCTGTTTTTT.

The chain recombines TRBV12-3 or TRBV12-4 with TRBJ1-4; unclear D gene. The CDR3 is made up of 11 amino acids. Deletions cut 6 bases from V and 5 bases from J, with 4 bases between. The CDR3, as DNA: TGTGCCAGCAGCCAGAATGAAAAACTGTTTTTT. This translates into CASSQNEKLFF.

This clone has only a few counts. The CDR3: CASSLQFF. The CDR3 region has the DNA TGTGCCAGCAGCTTACAGTTCTTC. The chain uses TRBV7-9 and TRBJ2-1; no firm D call. Germline CDR1 and CDR2: SEHNR and FQNEAQ (reference sequence). V lost 2 bases and J lost 13, with 0 bases in between. CDR3 size: 8 residues.

This chain connects TRBV9 to TRBJ2-2; D is unresolved. The CDR3 is 15 residues long. Trimming pared 0 bases from V and 4 bases from J, leaving 10 bases between. CDR1 is SGDLS and CDR2 is YYNGEE in the germline V gene. DNA for the CDR3: TGTGCCAGCAGCGTAGGCCAGCTACTCACCGGGGAGCTGTTTTTT. Its protein is CASSVGQLLTGELFF.

The CDR3 protein is CAIGRVGNGDTEAFF. The CDR3 DNA is TGTGCCATCGGGAGGGTAGGGAACGGGGACACTGAAGCTTTCTTT. This chain links TRBV10-3 with TRBJ1-1, with D hard to call. Germline V gene sequence: CDR1 ENHRY, CDR2 SYGVKD. V lost 8 bases to trimming and J lost 3 bases, with 19 bases between them. The CDR3 has 15 residues.

This rearrangement joins TRBV7-2 to TRBJ2-7, with 10 nucleotides matching TRBD1. This CDR3 is built from 15 residues. V was clipped by 4 bases and J by 2 bases; unmatched bases: 5. The germline gives CDR1 SGHTA, CDR2 FQGNSA. CDR3 DNA sequence: TGTGCCAGCAGCTCCCGGGACAGGGGACCCTACGAGCAGTACTTC. It specifies CASSSRDRGPYEQYF.

This rearrangement joins TRBV6-1 to TRBJ1-5, with 9 bases fitting TRBD1. There are 14 residues in the CDR3. Germline CDR1 and CDR2: MNHNS and SASEGT. J lost 6 bases, V lost 3 bases, and 3 bases had no gene match. CDR3: CASSDRQGGQPQHF. In nucleotides, the CDR3 is TGTGCCAGCAGTGATCGACAGGGGGGTCAGCCCCAGCATTTT.

V is TRBV6-5 and J is TRBJ1-6, with 7 bases matching TRBD1. The germline V gene encodes CDR1 MNHEY and CDR2 SVGAGI. This CDR3 is built from 14 residues. Trimming removed 7 bases from V and 7 bases from J; junction bases left unmatched: 7. The CDR3 sequence is CASTQGVPNSPLHF. The CDR3 DNA follows: TGTGCCAGCACCCAGGGGGTGCCGAATTCACCCCTCCACTTT.

This sequence joins TRBV30 and TRBJ1-2; TRBD1 is a possible D gene (5 bases). The CDR3 runs 12 residues. In germline, CDR1 is GTSNPN, CDR2 SVGIG (reference sequence). V lost 4 bases to trimming and J lost 7 bases, with 13 bases between them. The CDR3, as DNA: TGTGCCTGGATTTCTTGGGGCTCTGGCTACACCTTC. This codes for CAWISWGSGYTF.

The chain is built from TRBV5-4 and TRBJ2-3; no firm D call. Germline lookup yields CDR1 SGHNT and CDR2 YYREEE (reference sequence). Trimming took off 2 bases at V and 2 bases at J, with 15 bases between the two ends. The CDR3 spans 16 residues. CDR3 nucleotides: TGTGCCAGCAGCTTCCCCGGAGCAGGATTCACAGATACGCAGTATTTT. Encoded protein: CASSFPGAGFTDTQYF.

This clone has just a few counts. This chain links TRBV7-9 with TRBJ2-5, with D possibly called TRBD1 or TRBD2 (5 bases each). The germline gives CDR1 SEHNR, CDR2 FQNEAQ (reference sequence). Between the trimmed V and J ends, which lost 4 bases and 5 bases, there was a span of 17 bases. CDR3 size: 15 residues. The CDR3 coding sequence is TGTGCCAGCAGCTCAAAGGGACCCCTTAGGGAGACCCAGTACTTC. This translates into CASSSKGPLRETQYF.

V usage is TRBV15 and J usage is TRBJ2-1; 10 positions agree with TRBD2. CDR3 length equals 16 residues. Germline trimming cut 1 base from V and 9 bases from J; bases unmatched to any gene: 9. Germline V lookup: CDR1 LNHNV, CDR2 YYDKDF (reference sequence). CDR3 sequence (DNA): TGTGCCACCAGCAGAGCTGGGTCTAGCGGGAGTGGTGAGCAGTTCTTC. Protein product: CATSRAGSSGSGEQFF. Complete variable domain (other parts from reference TRBV15 and TRBJ2-1): DAMVIQNPRYQVTQFGKPVTLSCSQTLNHNVMYWYQQKSSQAPKLLFHYYDKDFNNEADTPDNFQSRRPNTSFCFLDIRSPGLGDTAMYLCATSRAGSSGSGEQFFGPGTRLTVL.

The rearrangement joins TRBV5-1 to TRBJ2-5; 8 nucleotides agree with TRBD2. The V gene's germline CDR1 is SGHRS and CDR2 YFSETQ. This CDR3 is 16 amino acids long. J was trimmed by 4 bases and V by 4 bases; bases with no gene match: 12. The CDR3 here is CASSRGMAGGRETQYF. Written as DNA, the CDR3 is TGCGCCAGCAGCCGGGGGATGGCGGGGGGTCGAGAGACCCAGTACTTC.

The rearrangement joins TRBV6-5 to TRBJ2-1; D is unresolved. Germline V gene lookup returns CDR1 MNHEY and CDR2 SVGAGI. Trimming shortened V by 5 bases and J by 8 bases, and 7 bases separated the two germline ends. CDR3 length equals 11 residues. CDR3 nucleotide sequence: TGTGCCAGCAGTAACCTCTATGAGCAGTTCTTC. The encoded protein is CASSNLYEQFF.

J is TRBJ1-1 and V is TRBV9; 8 bases line up with TRBD1. V shed 5 bases, J shed 2 bases, and the junction held 11 bases outside the gene matches. This CDR3 has 16 residues. Germline CDR1 SGDLS, CDR2 YYNGEE. The CDR3, as DNA: TGTGCCAGCAGTCCGGCCGCAGGGGGCTTAAACACTGAAGCTTTCTTT. It encodes CASSPAAGGLNTEAFF.

This clone was seen just once. The chain joins TRBV7-3 to TRBJ1-6, with a possible D match to TRBD1 (5 bases). Deletions cut 0 bases from V and 0 bases from J, with 12 bases between. The germline gives CDR1 SGHTA, CDR2 FQGTGA. The CDR3 extends over 18 amino acids. The CDR3 DNA follows: TGTGCCAGCAGCTTAACGGGGGAGAGGAGCTCCTATAATTCACCCCTCCACTTT. This translates into CASSLTGERSSYNSPLHF.

The chain combines TRBV29-1 with TRBJ2-2; D is unclear. CDR1 and CDR2 from the germline V gene are SQVTM and ANQGSEA. This CDR3 contains 11 residues. Trimming cost V 7 bases and J 5 bases, with 8 bases left between them. CDR3 DNA: TGCAGCGCAGCCGGTACCGGGGAGCTGTTTTTT. Translated: CSAAGTGELFF.

This chain uses TRBV28 with TRBJ1-4; D unclear. The germline gives CDR1 MDHEN, CDR2 SYDVKM. V was clipped by 3 bases and J by 5 bases, with 19 bases between them. CDR3 size: 17 residues. The DNA of the CDR3 is TGTGCCAGCAGTTTCCCCCGGCCCGGGAAGATAAATGAAAAACTGTTTTTT. The encoded protein is CASSFPRPGKINEKLFF.